One sample yielded the 21 T cell receptor beta chains listed below, sequenced in a study of blood T cell repertoires in COVID-19 (TCRdb year 2020). Library construction relied on the immunoSEQ multiplex PCR assay. The source is immuneACCESS, and TCRdb retained only in-frame sequences with V and J called. Part of the clones is not carried over; for the studies checked, unresolved V genes explain less than half of this, and the remainder is unexplained. The sample has around 56,000 clones on record, 90% to 95% of them singletons. The ten largest clones take up 5.5% to 7.5% of the sample. The specimen was peripheral blood. These receptors all stem from a woman in her sixties or seventies with active or convalescent COVID-19.

This chain joins TRBV6-5 and TRBJ1-1; TRBD1 is a possible D gene (6 bases). This CDR3 region has 15 residues. V shed 2 bases and J shed 6 bases, with 16 bases lying between them. Germline values: CDR1 MNHEY, CDR2 SVGAGI. The CDR3 DNA follows: TGTGCCAGCAGTTACAGCACAGGGTTTTACGCTGAAGCTTTCTTT. Amino acid sequence: CASSYSTGFYAEAFF.

The chain employs TRBV29-1 and TRBJ1-2, with 9 nucleotides matching TRBD1. From germline, CDR1 is SQVTM and CDR2 ANQGSEA. J lost 12 bases, V lost 1 base, and 12 bases had no gene match. The CDR3 is made up of 14 amino acids. CDR3 sequence: CSVEVGQGMMGDTF. For the CDR3, the DNA is TGCAGCGTTGAAGTAGGACAGGGGATGATGGGTGACACCTTC.

V usage is TRBV5-8 and J usage is TRBJ2-3; TRBD1 agrees at 7 bases. CDR1 is SGHTS and CDR2 is YDEGEE in the germline V gene. The V gene end was trimmed by 4 bases and the J gene end by 2 bases; junction bases not matched to a gene: 10. The CDR3 spans 16 residues. CDR3 DNA sequence: TGTGCCAGCAGCCCGGGGACAGCAACTTACACAGATACGCAGTATTTT. It yields the protein CASSPGTATYTDTQYF.

V gene TRBV5-8 combines with J gene TRBJ2-6; 9 bases map to TRBD1. Germline assignment: CDR1 SGHTS and CDR2 YDEGEE. The junction had 8 bases not matched to a gene; V was cut back by 4 bases and J by 0 bases. The CDR3 runs 18 residues. DNA for the CDR3: TGTGCCAGCAGCCCACCACAGGGGGCAAGCTCTGGGGCCAACGTCCTGACTTTC. It encodes CASSPPQGASSGANVLTF.

The V call is TRBV28, the J call TRBJ2-5; D unresolved. From germline, CDR1 is MDHEN and CDR2 SYDVKM. The CDR3 sequence is 11 residues long. Trimming cost V 7 bases and J 2 bases, with 5 bases left between them. The CDR3 bases are TGTGCCAGCAAACAGCAAGAGACCCAGTACTTC. The encoded protein is CASKQQETQYF.

The V and J genes are TRBV10-2 and TRBJ2-3; D is unresolved. The length of the CDR3 is 14 residues. Between the trimmed V and J ends, which lost 5 bases and 0 bases, there was a span of 9 bases. The germline gives CDR1 WSHSY, CDR2 SAAADI. The CDR3 nucleotides read TGCGCCAGCAGTCGGATCGGGAGCACAGATACGCAGTATTTT. Its translation is CASSRIGSTDTQYF.

J is TRBJ2-7 and V is TRBV29-1, with D tentatively TRBD2 (5 bases). V was clipped by 5 bases and J by 5 bases, with 22 bases between them. The germline CDR1 and CDR2 sequences are SQVTM and ANQGSEA. CDR3 length: 15 amino acids. This CDR3 is CSVLVGNPRINEQYF. The CDR3 DNA follows: TGCAGCGTTCTCGTCGGGAATCCTCGCATCAACGAGCAGTACTTC.

V and J are TRBV28 and TRBJ2-7; possible D gene TRBD2, 5 bases. This CDR3 has 12 amino acids. Trimming stripped 4 bases from V and 3 bases from J, with 7 bases between. In germline, CDR1 is MDHEN, CDR2 SYDVKM. CDR3 nucleotide sequence: TGTGCCAGCAGTTCCGACTACTACGAGCAGTACTTC. Encoded protein: CASSSDYYEQYF.

This chain joins TRBV6-5 and TRBJ2-7, with D possibly being TRBD2 (7 bases). The V and J ends lost 6 bases and 4 bases respectively, with 16 bases between them. Germline CDR1 is MNHEY and CDR2 is SVGAGI. The CDR3 is 14 residues long. The CDR3 region has the DNA TGTGCCAGCAGATCGAGGGGGGGGGAGTACGAGCAGTACTTC. This encodes CASRSRGGEYEQYF.

The chain combines TRBV30 with TRBJ1-5, with TRBD1 identical over 7 bases. CDR1 is GTSNPN, CDR2 SVGIG, per germline (reference sequence). The CDR3 is 15 residues long. V was clipped by 0 bases and J by 7 bases; unmatched bases: 9. The CDR3 loop reads CAWSVMEGAGQPQHF. The CDR3 region has the DNA TGTGCCTGGAGTGTAATGGAGGGGGCTGGCCAGCCCCAGCATTTT.

V and J are TRBV7-9 and TRBJ2-5, with D perhaps matching TRBD1 (6 bases). V gave up 5 bases and J gave up 7 bases, with 14 bases separating them. This CDR3 region has 13 residues. CDR1 and CDR2 from the germline V gene are SEHNR and FQNEAQ (reference sequence). CDR3 in DNA: TGTGCCAGCAGCCCGGACAGCCCCAGGACCCAGTACTTC. Translation gives CASSPDSPRTQYF.

This sequence joins TRBV5-4 and TRBJ1-1; 7 bases agree with TRBD1. J gave up 1 base and V 4 bases, and 10 bases lay outside the gene matches. CDR3 length equals 16 residues. Germline CDR1 and CDR2: SGHNT and YYREEE (reference sequence). This CDR3 reads CASSTAGGRSNTEAFF. Written as DNA, the CDR3 is TGTGCCAGCAGCACGGCAGGGGGGAGATCGAACACTGAAGCTTTCTTT.

This chain connects TRBV7-2 to TRBJ2-1, with D possibly TRBD1 on 7 matching bases. The CDR3 totals 14 residues. The V and J ends lost 7 bases and 6 bases respectively, with 16 bases between them. CDR1 and CDR2 from the germline V gene are SGHTA and FQGNSA. The CDR3 DNA reads TGTGCCAGCACCGCCAGGGGGGCCGGCAATGAGCAGTTCTTC. Translation gives CASTARGAGNEQFF.

The V and J genes are TRBV10-3 and TRBJ1-2, with 12 bases identical to TRBD1. The CDR3 length is 15 residues. The germline V gene encodes CDR1 ENHRY and CDR2 SYGVKD. J lost 7 bases, V lost 6 bases, and 9 bases had no gene match. CDR3 DNA: TGTGCCATCAGGATCGGGACAGGGGGCGCAGGTGGCTACACCTTC. Translating it yields CAIRIGTGGAGGYTF.

The rearrangement links TRBV3-1 (or the pseudogene TRBV3-2) to TRBJ2-3; tentatively, D is TRBD1 (6 bases). Germline CDR1 is LGHDT and CDR2 is YNNKEL (reference sequence). CDR3 length: 15 amino acids. V was trimmed by 6 bases and J by 0 bases, leaving 13 bases between them. CDR3 sequence reads: CASSKSDSSTDTQYF. In DNA form, the CDR3 reads TGTGCCAGCAGTAAATCGGACAGTAGCACAGATACGCAGTATTTT.

The rearrangement uses TRBV7-6 and TRBJ2-7; a weak D match, TRBD2 (6 bases). V lost 5 bases and J 4 bases, leaving 21 bases between the germline ends. Germline values: CDR1 SGHVS, CDR2 FNYEAQ. The CDR3 has 16 residues. The DNA of the CDR3 is TGTGCCAGCAGCCCCCTAGCGATGCGGGGTCCTTACGAGCAGTACTTC. It codes for CASSPLAMRGPYEQYF.

The chain recombines TRBV29-1 with TRBJ1-2, with D hard to call. The germline V gene has CDR1 SQVTM and CDR2 ANQGSEA. Trimming left V 5 bases short and J 7 bases short, with 5 bases between. The CDR3 is 9 residues long. CDR3 region: CSVHSGYTF. The CDR3 DNA is TGCAGCGTTCACAGTGGCTACACCTTC.

J is TRBJ1-5 and V is TRBV4-1; 11 bases agree with TRBD1. Germline CDR1 reads MGHRA; CDR2 reads YSYEKL. The CDR3 length is 17 residues. V was clipped by 1 base and J by 6 bases; unmatched bases: 8. CDR3 in amino acids: CASSQGTGGLLLQPQHF. CDR3 sequence (DNA): TGCGCCAGCAGCCAAGGGACAGGGGGCTTACTACTTCAGCCCCAGCATTTT.

The chain carries TRBV28 and TRBJ2-7; D perhaps matches TRBD1 (6 bases). The length of the CDR3 is 17 residues. Germline V CDR1 and CDR2: MDHEN, SYDVKM. V was cut by 3 bases and J by 7 bases, with 25 bases left in between. The CDR3 spells CASSLGQRGLGLWEQYF. CDR3 nucleotides: TGTGCCAGCAGTTTGGGACAAAGGGGCCTAGGGTTGTGGGAGCAGTACTTC. Combining the CDR3 with reference TRBV28 and TRBJ2-7 gives the whole variable domain DVKVTQSSRYLVKRTGEKVFLECVQDMDHENMFWYRQDPGLGLRLIYFSYDVKMKEKGDIPEGYSVSREKKERFSLILESASTNQTSMYLCASSLGQRGLGLWEQYFGPGTRLTVT.

The CDR3 nucleotides read TGTGCCAGCAGCTTAACTGGGACAGGGCTCGGGAATTCACCCCTCCACTTT. Amino acids: CASSLTGTGLGNSPLHF. This sequence joins TRBV7-3 and TRBJ1-6; 9 bases agree with TRBD1. The CDR3 sequence is 17 residues long. V gave up 0 bases and J gave up 7 bases; unmatched junction bases: 7. CDR1 SGHTA and CDR2 FQGTGA come from the germline V gene.

The rearrangement joins TRBV28 to TRBJ1-4, with D unclear. Germline V gives CDR1 MDHEN, CDR2 SYDVKM. V lost 3 bases and J lost 7, with 18 bases in between. The CDR3 runs to 16 residues. The CDR3 DNA reads TGTGCCAGCAGTTTGCCCCATCCGGGGTTCGGTGAAAAACTGTTTTTT. It translates to CASSLPHPGFGEKLFF. The entire variable domain, with the rest obtained from reference TRBV28 and TRBJ1-4, is as follows: DVKVTQSSRYLVKRTGEKVFLECVQDMDHENMFWYRQDPGLGLRLIYFSYDVKMKEKGDIPEGYSVSREKKERFSLILESASTNQTSMYLCASSLPHPGFGEKLFFGSGTQLSVL.